This T cell receptor (beta chain) was recovered during a study of CD8+CD57+ T cells in acquired aplastic anemia. Study results and caveats: The study found no significant CD8+ Simpson's diversity difference between patients and controls. There were over 25 CD8+ CDR3 sequences that occurred in both patients and controls.

Patients picked for sequencing had shown CD8+CD57+ cell expansion detected by flow cytometry. All patients had severe acquired aplastic anemia. Therapy had not been given to patients before blood sampling. The CDR3 covers 14 residues. The V gene end was trimmed by 6 bases and the J gene end by 6 bases; junction bases not matched to a gene: 11. For CDR3 and TCR beta VDJ profiling, genomic DNA was the template used. Using its own MiXCR run on the reads, TCRdb lists one record per CDR3 protein. Of 180,000 or so distinct CDR3 sequences in the sample, roughly 50% were seen once. As for this clonotype: Its antigen remains unknown.

The material sequenced was sorted CD4+, CD8+, or CD8+CD57+ T cells (not recorded which) from PBMCs. This chain connects TRBV12-3 or TRBV12-4 to TRBJ2-7; 7 nucleotides line up with TRBD1. The clonotype comes from a human donor with aplastic anemia. This CDR3 reads CASSTGQVAAEQYF. The CDR3, as DNA: TGTGCCAGCAGCACAGGACAGGTTGCGGCCGAGCAGTACTTC.